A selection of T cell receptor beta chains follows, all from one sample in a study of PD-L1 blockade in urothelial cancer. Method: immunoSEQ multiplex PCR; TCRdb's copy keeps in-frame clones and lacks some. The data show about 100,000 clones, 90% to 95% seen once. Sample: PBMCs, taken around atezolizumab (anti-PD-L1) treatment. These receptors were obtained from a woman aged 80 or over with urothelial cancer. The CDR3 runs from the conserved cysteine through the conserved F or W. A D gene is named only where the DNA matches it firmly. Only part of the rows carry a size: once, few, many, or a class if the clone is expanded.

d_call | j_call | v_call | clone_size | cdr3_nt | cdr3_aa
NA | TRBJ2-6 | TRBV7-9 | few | TGTGCCAGCAGCTTAGATCAGGGGATTGGGGCCAACGTCCTGACTTTC | CASSLDQGIGANVLTF
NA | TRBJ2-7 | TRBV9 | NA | TGTGCCAGCAGCGTAGGGGTTAGCCCCTACGAGCAGTACTTC | CASSVGVSPYEQYF
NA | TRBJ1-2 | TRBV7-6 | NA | TGTGCCAGCAGCTCTCCGGGCTATGGCTACACCTTC | CASSSPGYGYTF
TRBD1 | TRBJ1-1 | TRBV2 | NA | TGTGCCAGCATTTGGACAGGGAACACTGAAGCTTTCTTT | CASIWTGNTEAFF
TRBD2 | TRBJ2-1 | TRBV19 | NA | TGTGCCAGTAGTCCTCAGACTAGCGGGGGGTACAATGAGCAGTTCTTC | CASSPQTSGGYNEQFF
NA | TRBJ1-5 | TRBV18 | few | TGTGCCAGCTCACCGGAGGGGATCGGCAATCAGCCCCAGCATTTT | CASSPEGIGNQPQHF
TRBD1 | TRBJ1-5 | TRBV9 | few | TGTGCCAGCAGCCCAGGGACAGGGAACAATCAGCCCCAGCATTTT | CASSPGTGNNQPQHF
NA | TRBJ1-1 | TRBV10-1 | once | TGCGCCAGCAGTGAGGACCCCCTGGGCCCCGCTGAAGCTTTCTTT | CASSEDPLGPAEAFF
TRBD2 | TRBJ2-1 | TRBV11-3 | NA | TGTGCCAGCAGCTCCGGACTAGCGGGAGGGGACAATGAGCAGTTCTTC | CASSSGLAGGDNEQFF
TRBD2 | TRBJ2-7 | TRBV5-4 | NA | TGTGCCAGCAGCTCGGGACTAGCGGGAGGTTCCTACGAGCAGTACTTC | CASSSGLAGGSYEQYF
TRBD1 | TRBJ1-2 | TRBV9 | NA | TGTGCCAGCAGCGTCGCAGGACAGGTAACATATGGCTACACCTTC | CASSVAGQVTYGYTF
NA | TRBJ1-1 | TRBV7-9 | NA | TGTGCCAGCAGCACCCAGAGGGACACTGAAGCTTTCTTT | CASSTQRDTEAFF
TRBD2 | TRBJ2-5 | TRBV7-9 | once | TGTGCCAGCAGGCTAAGTGGACTAGCGTCAAGCGGGCGCCCCGAGACCCAGTACTTC | CASRLSGLASSGRPETQYF
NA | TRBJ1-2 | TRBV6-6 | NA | TGTGCCAGCGCCGAAGGCGGCTATGGCTACACCTTC | CASAEGGYGYTF
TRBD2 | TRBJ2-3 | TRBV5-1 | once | TGCGCCAGCAGCTTGAATCTAGCGGGAGTCGAGGATACGCAGTATTTT | CASSLNLAGVEDTQYF
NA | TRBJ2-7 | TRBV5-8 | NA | TGTGCCAGCAGCTTGTTAAGCGGTATCTACGAGCAGTACTTC | CASSLLSGIYEQYF
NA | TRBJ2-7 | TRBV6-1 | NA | TGTGCCAGCAGTGCGGACACCTACGAGCAGTACTTC | CASSADTYEQYF
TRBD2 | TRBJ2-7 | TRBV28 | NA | TGTGCCAGCAGAAGGACTAGCGGGAGTTTCCAGACCTACGAGCAGTACTTC | CASRRTSGSFQTYEQYF
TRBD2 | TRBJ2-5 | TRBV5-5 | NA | TGTGCCAGCAGCTTGGGAGATAGCGGGAGGGGGGCCCAGTACTTC | CASSLGDSGRGAQYF
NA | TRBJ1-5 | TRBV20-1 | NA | TGCAGTGCCCCAGGGGATCAGCCCCAGCATTTT | CSAPGDQPQHF
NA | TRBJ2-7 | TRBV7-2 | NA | TGTGCCAGCAGCTTAGTAAGGACATCGAACACCTACGAGCAGTACTTC | CASSLVRTSNTYEQYF
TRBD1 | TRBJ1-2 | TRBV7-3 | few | TGTGCCAGCAGCCTAGGACAGGGTGACTATGGCTACACCTTC | CASSLGQGDYGYTF
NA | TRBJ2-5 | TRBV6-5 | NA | TGTGCCAGCAGTAAGGCGAGGGACTTCCAAGAGACCCAGTACTTC | CASSKARDFQETQYF
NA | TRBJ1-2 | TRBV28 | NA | TGTGCCAGCAGTTTCGCCAGATTCAACTATGGCTACACCTTC | CASSFARFNYGYTF
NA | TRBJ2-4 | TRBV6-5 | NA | TGTGCCAGCAGTCCCGGGGATTCCAAAAACATTCAGTACTTC | CASSPGDSKNIQYF
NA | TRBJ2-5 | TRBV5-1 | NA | TGCGCCAGCAGCTTGGAAGGTTTTCGCAGGGGCGCCGGGGAGACCCAGTACTTC | CASSLEGFRRGAGETQYF
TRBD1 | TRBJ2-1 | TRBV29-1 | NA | TGCAGCGGGGGGAGGGGACAGGGGGCCAATGAGCAGTTCTTC | CSGGRGQGANEQFF
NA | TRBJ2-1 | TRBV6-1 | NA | TGTGCCAGCAGTGAAGCCATCGAACAGTCCTACAATGAGCAGTTCTTC | CASSEAIEQSYNEQFF
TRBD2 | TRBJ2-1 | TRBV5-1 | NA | TGCGCCAGCAGCTTGTCGGCGGCTAGCGGGCTCAATGAGCAGTTCTTC | CASSLSAASGLNEQFF
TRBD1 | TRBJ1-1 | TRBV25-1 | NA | TGTGCCACCAAGGGACAGGGAAACACTGAAGCTTTCTTT | CATKGQGNTEAFF
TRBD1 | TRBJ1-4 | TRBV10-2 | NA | TGCGCCAGCAGTCGGGACAGAAACTATGAAAAACTGTTTTTT | CASSRDRNYEKLFF
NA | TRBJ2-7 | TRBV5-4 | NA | TGTGCCAGCAGCTTGAAAGGAGGGTACGAGCAGTACTTC | CASSLKGGYEQYF
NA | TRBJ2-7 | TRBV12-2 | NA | TGTGCAAGTCGCCCTCAAAGCGGGAGCTACGAGCAGTACTTC | CASRPQSGSYEQYF
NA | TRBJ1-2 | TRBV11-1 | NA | TGTGCCAGCGGAGGTTCGGGGGGCGCGGGTAACTATGGCTACACCTTC | CASGGSGGAGNYGYTF
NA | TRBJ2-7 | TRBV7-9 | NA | TGTGCCAGCAGCTTAGGGACAGCCTACGAGCAGTACTTC | CASSLGTAYEQYF
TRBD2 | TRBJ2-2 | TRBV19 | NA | TGTGCCAGTAGCAACACCAGGACTAGCGCGAACACCGGGGAGCTGTTTTTT | CASSNTRTSANTGELFF
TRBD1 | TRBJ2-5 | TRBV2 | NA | TGTGCCAGCAGTGAAGGGGACAGGGGGCTGGAGACCCAGTACTTC | CASSEGDRGLETQYF
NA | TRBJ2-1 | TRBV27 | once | TGTGCCAGCAGTAGACGACTAGTTAAAAACGAGCAGTTCTTC | CASSRRLVKNEQFF
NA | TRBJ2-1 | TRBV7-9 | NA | TGTGCCAGCAGGCACATATCGGGTAATGAGCAGTTCTTC | CASRHISGNEQFF
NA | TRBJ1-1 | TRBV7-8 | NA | TGTGCCAGCAGCCGGTCACCGAACACTGAAGCTTTCTTT | CASSRSPNTEAFF
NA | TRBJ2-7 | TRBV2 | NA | TGTGCCAGCAGGGAGTGGTACGAGCAGTACTTC | CASREWYEQYF
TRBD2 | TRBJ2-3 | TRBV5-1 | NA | TGCGCCAGCAGCCCCCCTCTAGCGGGAGGGACAGATACGCAGTATTTT | CASSPPLAGGTDTQYF
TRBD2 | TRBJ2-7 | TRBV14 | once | TGTGCCAGCAGCCCCCCGGGACTAGCGGGAGGGGACCATTACCCCTACGAGCAGTACTTC | CASSPPGLAGGDHYPYEQYF
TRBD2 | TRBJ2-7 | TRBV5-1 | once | TGCGCCAGCAGCTTGGAAGAGGCTAACGGGGGGTACGAGCAGTACTTC | CASSLEEANGGYEQYF
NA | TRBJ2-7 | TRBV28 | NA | TGTGCCAGCACTCCAGGAGGGGCTCCTCCGACCGAGCAGTACTTC | CASTPGGAPPTEQYF
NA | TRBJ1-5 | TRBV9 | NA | TGTGCCAGCAATACGGGTGGGTTCCAACCTCATAGCAATCAGCCCCAGCATTTT | CASNTGGFQPHSNQPQHF
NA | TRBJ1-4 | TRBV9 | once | TGTGCCAGCAGCCCGCAGGGGATCGCGACTAATGAAAAACTGTTTTTT | CASSPQGIATNEKLFF
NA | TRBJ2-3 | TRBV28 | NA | TGTGCCAGCAGGCTAAACAGGGTTGCAGATACGCAGTATTTT | CASRLNRVADTQYF
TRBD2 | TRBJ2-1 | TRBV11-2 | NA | TGTGCCAGCAGCCTCGGTGGGACTATGCTGGCGCATGAGCAGTTCTTC | CASSLGGTMLAHEQFF
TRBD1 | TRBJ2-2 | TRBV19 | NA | TGTGCCAGTAGTCGGGGACAGGGATCGAACACCGGGGAGCTGTTTTTT | CASSRGQGSNTGELFF
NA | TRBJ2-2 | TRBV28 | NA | TGTGCCAGCAGTTTAGGGAGAGGAGGGCCCGGGGAGCTGTTTTTT | CASSLGRGGPGELFF
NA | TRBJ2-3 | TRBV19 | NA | TGTGCCAGTAGTACGACTCCCCTCCCCACAGATACGCAGTATTTT | CASSTTPLPTDTQYF